This T cell receptor beta chain stems from a study of blood T cell repertoires in COVID-19. Background on the study: Nucleic acid was either cDNA or gDNA, and it came from T cells, B-cell-depleted T cells, or PBMCs.

As handled by the study authors: Amplified reference gene primers provided the basis for estimating nucleated cell counts. Profiled with immunoSEQ multiplex PCR; TCRdb holds only in-frame clones, not every one. V and J calls and clone size are those listed in that table; D and trimming were worked out from the DNA. Of roughly 250,000 clones in the sample, 90% to 95% were seen once. Participant age was about 18 to 89 years, and participants resided in fewer than 30 US areas. Self-reported history from a screening survey and questionnaire set each donor's cohort. The V gene's germline CDR1 is MNHNY and CDR2 SVGAGI (reference sequence). The CDR3 sequence is 15 residues long. Trimming stripped 5 bases from V and 0 bases from J, with 11 bases between.

The sample was PBMCs or T cells enriched from blood (not recorded which). The receptor was derived from a woman between 18 and 29 years old who had recovered from COVID-19. V gene TRBV6-6 combines with J gene TRBJ2-1; D is unclear. CDR3 protein: CASSPYLSSYNEQFF. In nucleotides, the CDR3 is TGTGCCAGCAGTCCGTATCTTAGCTCCTACAATGAGCAGTTCTTC.